This section outlines one TCR beta chain sequence together with its context. The target antigen is unknown. Primers for the PCR totalled 60 Vbeta and 13 Jbeta. Original analysis: Unique TCR beta chains numbered approximately 80 million in a later analysis, with approximately 10 million shared. Profiling relied on immunoSEQ multiplex PCR, and the TCRdb table lists in-frame clones only, not all of them. V, J and clone size reflect that table, while D and trimming were determined from the DNA. Among under 200,000 clones, about 62% were seen once, and the ten largest hold about 2.9%. The data stem from a study of cytomegalovirus exposure and HLA in healthy donors. Turning to the study itself: Prior work identified about 120 million unique TCR beta sequences in some 200 million T cells.

The V gene's germline CDR1 is MDHEN and CDR2 SYDVKM. V lost 7 bases and J 4 bases, leaving 13 bases between the germline ends. CDR3 length equals 13 residues. General study findings and limits: Highest at DRB1 and lowest at HLA-C, TCR association rates differed among HLA loci in a later analysis.

This TCR came from a man aged 35 to 55 in good health and CMV-seronegative. The sequenced sample consisted of PBMCs. V usage is TRBV28 and J usage is TRBJ1-2; D call uncertain. This CDR3 is CASKRGQIYGYTF. In DNA form, the CDR3 reads TGTGCCAGCAAGAGAGGGCAAATCTATGGCTACACCTTC.